Listed below are T cell receptor beta chains from one sample, sequenced in a study of cytomegalovirus exposure and HLA in healthy donors. Using immunoSEQ multiplex PCR, the repertoire was profiled, and TCRdb retains in-frame clones only, with some absent. Here the sample spans 150,000 to 200,000 clones, roughly nine tenths being singletons. The sample taken for sequencing was PBMCs. The receptors shown here come from a man aged 25 to 45 in good health and CMV-seropositive. CDR3s include the opening cysteine and the closing phenylalanine or tryptophan. A D gene is named only where the DNA matches it firmly. Some rows have no size entry. The others give once, few or many, or a class for an expanded clone.

TRBV27,TRBD1,TRBJ2-2,once,CASRNAPGQGAPDGELFF,TGTGCCAGCAGAAATGCACCGGGACAGGGGGCGCCGGACGGGGAGCTGTTTTTT
TRBV9,TRBD2,TRBJ2-3,-,CASADSGGNTDTQYF,TGTGCCAGCGCAGATAGCGGGGGGAACACAGATACGCAGTATTTT
TRBV6-1,-,TRBJ2-7,-,CAIGHVESYEQYF,TGTGCCATCGGACATGTAGAGTCCTACGAGCAGTACTTC
TRBV9,TRBD2,TRBJ2-7,-,CASSPRGSGGIEQYF,TGTGCCAGCAGCCCCCGGGGTAGCGGGGGTATCGAGCAGTACTTC
TRBV19,-,TRBJ2-5,-,CASSITGGQETQYF,TGTGCCAGTAGTATCACGGGTGGCCAAGAGACCCAGTACTTC
TRBV15,-,TRBJ2-1,few,CATSRGIEPYNEQFF,TGTGCCACCAGCAGAGGGATAGAACCCTACAATGAGCAGTTCTTC
TRBV5-4,-,TRBJ2-7,-,CASSAHRPYEQYF,TGTGCCAGCAGCGCGCACAGACCCTACGAGCAGTACTTC
TRBV29-1,TRBD1,TRBJ2-7,-,CSVPGQGSDEQYF,TGCAGCGTTCCGGGACAGGGTTCGGACGAGCAGTACTTC
TRBV9,-,TRBJ1-1,-,CASTRTGRGTEAFF,TGTGCCAGCACCCGTACCGGGAGGGGCACTGAAGCTTTCTTT
TRBV9,TRBD1,TRBJ2-7,-,CASSPRDREIEQYF,TGTGCCAGCAGCCCACGGGACAGGGAGATCGAGCAGTACTTC
TRBV5-4,TRBD1,TRBJ2-7,-,CASSVDRVEGEQYF,TGTGCCAGCAGCGTGGACAGGGTAGAAGGCGAGCAGTACTTC
TRBV29-1,TRBD2,TRBJ2-3,-,CSVGGGLTDTQYF,TGCAGCGTTGGCGGGGGGCTCACAGATACGCAGTATTTT
TRBV7-3,-,TRBJ2-1,-,CASSFRDRSSYNEQFF,TGTGCCAGCAGCTTCAGGGACCGAAGCTCCTACAATGAGCAGTTCTTC
TRBV6-5,-,TRBJ1-2,few,CASSYRLRDYYGYTF,TGTGCCAGCAGTTACAGGTTACGGGACTACTATGGCTACACCTTC